This T cell receptor (beta chain) was retrieved from a study of T cells after yellow fever vaccination. As for the study in general: Libraries from low-cell-number fractions were prepared with the SMART-Seq v4 Ultra Low Input RNA kit.

Study-level results: On re-exposure, the response was weaker but peaked faster, at day 5 versus 15. FACS-sorted repertoires could contain abundant clonotypes contaminating from the bulk population.

This clonotype was detected a few times. The antigen is undetermined. TCRdb passed the 5' RACE reads through MiXCR, listing each CDR3 protein once. The data contain about 340,000 distinct CDR3 sequences, 12% of them singletons. This receptor was obtained from a man between 18 and 35 years old who received the YFV17D yellow fever vaccine. Sequences were derived from CD4+ T cells sorted from PBMCs, sampled 15 days after the yellow fever booster vaccination.

CDR3 in DNA: TGTGCCAGCAGCCTACTAGCTTATGAGACCCAGTACTTC. This sequence encodes CASSLLAYETQYF. This chain uses TRBV28 with TRBJ2-5, with D perhaps matching TRBD2 (6 bases). The germline V and J ends were trimmed by 6 bases and 5 bases, with 13 bases remaining between them. In germline, CDR1 is MDHEN, CDR2 SYDVKM. The CDR3 is made up of 13 amino acids.